This TCR beta chain originates from a study of T cell changes during pregnancy in multiple sclerosis. J gave up 5 bases and V 0 bases, and 7 bases lay outside the gene matches. This CDR3 has 15 amino acids. In germline, CDR1 is SGDLS, CDR2 YYNGEE. The repertoire was sequenced with immunoSEQ multiplex PCR; TCRdb's copy has only in-frame clones and lacks some. In the table there are around 80,000 clones, nearly 95% of which are singletons. The sample consisted of peripheral blood, taken in the second trimester of pregnancy. The TCR sequence derives from a female donor in good health, enrolled as a control in a pregnancy study. The chain carries TRBV9 and TRBJ2-5; TRBD1 matches at 7 bases. The CDR3 protein is CASSVGTGTYETQYF. CDR3 bases: TGTGCCAGCAGCGTAGGGACAGGAACATACGAGACCCAGTACTTC.